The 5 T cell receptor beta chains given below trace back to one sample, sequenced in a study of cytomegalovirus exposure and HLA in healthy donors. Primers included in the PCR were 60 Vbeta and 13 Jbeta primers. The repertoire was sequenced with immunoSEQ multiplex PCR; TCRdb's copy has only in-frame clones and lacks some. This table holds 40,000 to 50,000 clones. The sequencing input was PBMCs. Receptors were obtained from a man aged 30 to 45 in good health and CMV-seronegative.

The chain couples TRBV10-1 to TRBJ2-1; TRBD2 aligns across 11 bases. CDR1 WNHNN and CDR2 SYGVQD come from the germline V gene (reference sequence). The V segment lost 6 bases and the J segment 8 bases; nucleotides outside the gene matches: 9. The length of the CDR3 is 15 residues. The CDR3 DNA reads TGCGCCAGCAGCGATTTTAGCGGGAGGGCGGATGAGCAGTTCTTC. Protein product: CASSDFSGRADEQFF.

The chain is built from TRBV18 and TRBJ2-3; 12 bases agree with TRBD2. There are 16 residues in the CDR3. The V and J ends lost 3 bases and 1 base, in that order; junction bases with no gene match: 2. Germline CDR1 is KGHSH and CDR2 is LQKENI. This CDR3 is CASSPLAGGGTDTQYF. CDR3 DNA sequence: TGTGCCAGCTCACCTCTAGCGGGAGGGGGCACAGATACGCAGTATTTT. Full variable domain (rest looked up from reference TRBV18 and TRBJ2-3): NAGVMQNPRHLVRRRGQEARLRCSPMKGHSHVYWYRQLPEEGLKFMVYLQKENIIDESGMPKERFSAEFPKEGPSILRIQQVVRGDSAAYFCASSPLAGGGTDTQYFGPGTRLTVL.

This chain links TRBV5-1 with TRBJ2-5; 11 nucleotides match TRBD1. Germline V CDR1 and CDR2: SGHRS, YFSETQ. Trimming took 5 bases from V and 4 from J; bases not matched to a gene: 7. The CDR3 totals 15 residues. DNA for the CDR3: TGCGCCAGCAGGGCCAGGACAGGGGGCCGAGAGACCCAGTACTTC. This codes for CASRARTGGRETQYF.

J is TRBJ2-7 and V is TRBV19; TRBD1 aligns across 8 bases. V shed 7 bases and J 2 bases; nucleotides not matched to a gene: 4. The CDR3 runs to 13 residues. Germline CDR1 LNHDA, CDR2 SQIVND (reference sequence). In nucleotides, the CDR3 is TGTGCCAGTAAGAGGACAGGGCCCTACGAGCAGTACTTC. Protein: CASKRTGPYEQYF.

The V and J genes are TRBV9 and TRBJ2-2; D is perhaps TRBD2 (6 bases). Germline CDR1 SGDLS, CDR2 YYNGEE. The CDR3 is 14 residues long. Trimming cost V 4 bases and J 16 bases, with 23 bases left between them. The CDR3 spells CASSPNTQSGLAFF. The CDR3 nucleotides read TGTGCCAGCAGCCCGAATACTCAAAGCGGGTTAGCGTTTTTT.